A selection of T cell receptor beta chains follows, all from one sample in a study of shared clonotypes between healthy human individuals. The repertoire was sequenced with immunoSEQ multiplex PCR; TCRdb's copy has only in-frame clones and lacks some. The data contain 760,000 or so clones, just over 95% of them singletons. Source material: naive CD8+ T cells sorted from blood. These receptors were taken from a man younger than 45 in good health. CDR3s include the opening cysteine and the closing phenylalanine or tryptophan. D genes are given only for firm matches. Not all rows give a size; the values are once, few, many and, for expanded clones, a class.

len,abundance,j_gene,d_gene,v_gene,CDR3aa,CDR3nt
14,-,TRBJ2-7,TRBD1,TRBV28,CASSNRDRAYEQYF,TGTGCCAGCAGTAATAGGGACAGGGCCTACGAGCAGTACTTC
15,once,TRBJ1-4,TRBD1,TRBV9,CASSGQGTTNEKLFF,TGTGCCAGCAGCGGACAGGGCACAACTAATGAAAAACTGTTTTTT
12,-,TRBJ1-1,-,TRBV19,CATEAGNTEAFF,TGTGCCACCGAGGCAGGAAACACTGAAGCTTTCTTT
14,-,TRBJ2-5,TRBD2,TRBV7-2,CASNIAGGQETQYF,TGTGCCAGCAACATAGCGGGAGGTCAGGAGACCCAGTACTTC
16,-,TRBJ2-7,-,TRBV6-5,CASSYRGAGSWDEQYF,TGTGCCAGCAGTTATCGGGGGGCGGGATCCTGGGACGAGCAGTACTTC
15,-,TRBJ2-7,TRBD1,TRBV10-1,CASSEGTGWSYEQYF,TGCGCCAGCAGTGAGGGGACAGGGTGGTCCTACGAGCAGTACTTC
13,-,TRBJ2-7,-,TRBV11-2,CASSFGGAREQYF,TGTGCCAGCAGCTTTGGGGGGGCGCGGGAGCAGTACTTC
17,-,TRBJ2-1,TRBD1,TRBV7-9,CASSPPLWGQIYNEQFF,TGTGCCAGCAGCCCCCCGCTCTGGGGACAGATATACAATGAGCAGTTCTTC
16,-,TRBJ2-7,TRBD1,TRBV13,CASTNGTGVHSYEQYF,TGTGCCAGCACCAACGGGACAGGGGTTCACTCCTACGAGCAGTACTTC
15,once,TRBJ1-1,-,TRBV9,CASSVVGGPRAEAFF,TGTGCCAGCAGCGTAGTGGGGGGCCCTCGGGCTGAAGCTTTCTTT
18,-,TRBJ2-7,TRBD2,TRBV27,CASSLTSTSGSWAYEQYF,TGTGCCAGCAGTTTAACGTCGACTAGCGGGAGCTGGGCCTACGAGCAGTACTTC
12,-,TRBJ2-1,-,TRBV10-3,CAISGTGNEQFF,TGTGCCATCAGTGGGACTGGCAATGAGCAGTTCTTC
13,-,TRBJ2-5,-,TRBV7-6,CASSLAYQETQYF,TGTGCCAGCAGCTTAGCGTACCAAGAGACCCAGTACTTC